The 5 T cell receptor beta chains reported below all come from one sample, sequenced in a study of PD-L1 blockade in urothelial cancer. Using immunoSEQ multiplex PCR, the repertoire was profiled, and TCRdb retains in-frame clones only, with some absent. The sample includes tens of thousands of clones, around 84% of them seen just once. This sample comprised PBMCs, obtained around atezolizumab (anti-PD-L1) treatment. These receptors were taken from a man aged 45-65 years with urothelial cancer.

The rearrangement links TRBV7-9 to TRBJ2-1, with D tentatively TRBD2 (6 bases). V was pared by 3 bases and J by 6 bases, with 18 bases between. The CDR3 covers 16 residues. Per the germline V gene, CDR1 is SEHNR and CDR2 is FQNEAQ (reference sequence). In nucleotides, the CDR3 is TGTGCCAGCAGCTTTTATCGACTAGAGGGTTTCAATGAGCAGTTCTTC. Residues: CASSFYRLEGFNEQFF.

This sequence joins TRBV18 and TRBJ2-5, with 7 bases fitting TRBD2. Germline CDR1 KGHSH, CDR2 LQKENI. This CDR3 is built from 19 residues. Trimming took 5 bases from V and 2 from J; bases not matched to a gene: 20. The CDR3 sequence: CASSSRAASGQTRQETQYF. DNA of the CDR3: TGTGCCAGCTCATCCCGGGCGGCTAGCGGCCAAACGAGGCAAGAGACCCAGTACTTC. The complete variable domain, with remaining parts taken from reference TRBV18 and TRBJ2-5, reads NAGVMQNPRHLVRRRGQEARLRCSPMKGHSHVYWYRQLPEEGLKFMVYLQKENIIDESGMPKERFSAEFPKEGPSILRIQQVVRGDSAAYFCASSSRAASGQTRQETQYFGPGTRLLVL.

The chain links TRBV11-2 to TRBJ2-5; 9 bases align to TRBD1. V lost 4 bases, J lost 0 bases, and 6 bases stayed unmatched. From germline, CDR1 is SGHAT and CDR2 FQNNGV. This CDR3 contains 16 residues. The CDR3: CASSSPGTGYQETQYF. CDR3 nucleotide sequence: TGTGCCAGCAGCTCCCCCGGGACAGGGTACCAAGAGACCCAGTACTTC.

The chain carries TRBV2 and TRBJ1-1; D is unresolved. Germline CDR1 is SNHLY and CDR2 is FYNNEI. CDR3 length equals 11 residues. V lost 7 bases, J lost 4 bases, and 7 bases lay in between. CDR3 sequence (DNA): TGTGCCAGCATGGAGGGCACTGAAGCTTTCTTT. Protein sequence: CASMEGTEAFF.

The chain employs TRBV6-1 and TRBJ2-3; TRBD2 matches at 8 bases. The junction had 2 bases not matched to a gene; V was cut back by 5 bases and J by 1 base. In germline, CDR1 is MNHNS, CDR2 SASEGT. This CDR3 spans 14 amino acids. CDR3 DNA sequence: TGTGCCAGCAGTACCGGGGGGGGCACAGATACGCAGTATTTT. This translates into CASSTGGGTDTQYF.